The clone carrying this TCR beta chain was seen ten or more times. Its cognate antigen is unknown. Quantitative 5'-RACE with molecular barcodes produced the TCR beta libraries. Each CDR3 protein gets one entry after TCRdb re-called the 5' RACE reads with MiXCR. This table has around 450,000 distinct CDR3 sequences, approximately 26% appearing once. The source of the sample is a study of CD8 T cells in ankylosing spondylitis. This CDR3 has 15 residues. V dropped 4 bases and J dropped 0; count of bases not matched to a gene: 6. Germline values: CDR1 DFQATT, CDR2 SNEGSKA (reference sequence). The study's findings and limits: Apparently characteristic of ankylosing spondylitis blood was a TCR beta motif (eight highly homologous variants). Reportedly, disease-linked clones are significantly enriched in ankylosing spondylitis patients' matched synovial fluid. Peripheral blood held disease-linked clones only at relatively low frequency, and these were CD8+.

The specimen sequenced was blood, either unsorted or a sorted T cell fraction (not recorded which). This chain uses TRBV20-1 with TRBJ1-5; TRBD1 agrees at 7 bases. This receptor was identified in a male donor with ankylosing spondylitis. CDR3 in DNA: TGCAGTGCTACCCAGACAGGGATTAGCAATCAGCCCCAGCATTTT. Protein sequence: CSATQTGISNQPQHF.